A selection of T cell receptor beta chains follows, all from one sample in a study of cytomegalovirus exposure and HLA in healthy donors. Only in-frame clones appear in the TCRdb table, and some are missing; sequencing was by immunoSEQ multiplex PCR. The table includes around 200,000 clones, over 70% detected once. Material: PBMCs. The receptors were gathered from a male donor in good health and CMV-seronegative. CDR3s leave out the opening cysteine and the closing phenylalanine or tryptophan. Fields, in order: D gene, J gene, V gene, CDR3 protein. D genes are given only for firm matches.

d_call: TRBD1
j_call: TRBJ1-2
v_call: TRBV7-2
cdr3_aa: ASSLAPGQGTTNYGYT

d_call: NA
j_call: TRBJ2-5
v_call: TRBV7-6
cdr3_aa: ASSGGAAQY

d_call: TRBD1
j_call: TRBJ1-5
v_call: TRBV18
cdr3_aa: ASSRRQGASNQPQH

d_call: TRBD1
j_call: TRBJ1-1
v_call: TRBV19
cdr3_aa: ASSSGGFQLREAF

d_call: NA
j_call: TRBJ2-6
v_call: TRBV4-3
cdr3_aa: ASSQDRYSGANVLT

d_call: TRBD1
j_call: TRBJ1-1
v_call: TRBV5-1
cdr3_aa: ASSRGQEAWTEAF

d_call: TRBD1
j_call: TRBJ2-1
v_call: TRBV6-1
cdr3_aa: ASSEAGQGSYNEQF

d_call: TRBD1
j_call: TRBJ1-5
v_call: TRBV15
cdr3_aa: ATSRDQGVSQPQH

d_call: TRBD1
j_call: TRBJ1-6
v_call: TRBV13
cdr3_aa: ASSSTGTGDYNSPLH

d_call: NA
j_call: TRBJ2-1
v_call: TRBV6-5
cdr3_aa: AISSGRVAENEQF

d_call: TRBD2
j_call: TRBJ2-1
v_call: TRBV6-5
cdr3_aa: ASSNNGGDKQF

d_call: TRBD1
j_call: TRBJ2-7
v_call: TRBV20-1
cdr3_aa: SATQGVVEY

d_call: NA
j_call: TRBJ1-6
v_call: TRBV6-1
cdr3_aa: ASSGGFYNSPLH

d_call: TRBD2
j_call: TRBJ2-1
v_call: TRBV19
cdr3_aa: ASSPTSGGSRNEQF

d_call: NA
j_call: TRBJ2-7
v_call: TRBV18
cdr3_aa: ASSPPRLAYPYEQY

d_call: TRBD1
j_call: TRBJ1-4
v_call: TRBV4-1
cdr3_aa: ASSSDRGNEKLF

d_call: TRBD2
j_call: TRBJ2-1
v_call: TRBV28
cdr3_aa: ASSRGLVLNEQF

d_call: NA
j_call: TRBJ1-5
v_call: TRBV27
cdr3_aa: ASSFYSGQNGNQPQH

d_call: TRBD1
j_call: TRBJ1-6
v_call: TRBV6-5
cdr3_aa: ASTDGTVQNSPLH

d_call: TRBD1
j_call: TRBJ2-3
v_call: TRBV28
cdr3_aa: ASIRQGTDTQY

d_call: TRBD2
j_call: TRBJ2-1
v_call: TRBV4-3
cdr3_aa: ASSQDLVLAGNNEQF

d_call: NA
j_call: TRBJ2-7
v_call: TRBV21-1
cdr3_aa: ASSKEKILYEQY

d_call: NA
j_call: TRBJ2-1
v_call: TRBV5-6
cdr3_aa: ASSLVAHNEQF

d_call: NA
j_call: TRBJ1-6
v_call: TRBV6-5
cdr3_aa: ASSYGGGYNSPLH

d_call: TRBD1
j_call: TRBJ1-5
v_call: TRBV6-5
cdr3_aa: ASTTGDGNQPQH